This T cell receptor beta chain emerged from a study of T cell changes during pregnancy in multiple sclerosis. Some clones are missing from TCRdb's copy, which holds only in-frame ones; the method was immunoSEQ multiplex PCR. The data show tens of thousands of clones, approximately 94% seen once. Trimming took 8 bases from V and 3 from J; bases not matched to a gene: 0. The germline gives CDR1 LGHNA, CDR2 YSLEER. There are 14 residues in the CDR3. This chain uses TRBV4-3 with TRBJ2-1; TRBD2 agrees at 14 bases. The source of this sequence is a female donor with multiple sclerosis, enrolled in a pregnancy study. Sequences were derived from CD8+ T cells from peripheral blood mononuclear cells, sampled after pregnancy. The CDR3 loop reads CASGLAGGYNEQFF. Here the CDR3 DNA reads TGCGCCAGCGGACTAGCGGGAGGCTACAATGAGCAGTTCTTC.